This T cell receptor beta chain appears in the sequencing data of a study of cytotoxic CD8 clonotypes in ibrutinib-treated CLL. Sequenced by immunoSEQ multiplex PCR; TCRdb stores in-frame clones only, minus some. The sample lists about 160,000 clones; approximately 80% were seen once. Germline V gives CDR1 LNHDA, CDR2 SQIVND (reference sequence). CDR3 length equals 20 residues. The junction had 12 bases not matched to a gene; V was cut back by 0 bases and J by 0 bases. This TCR derives from a human donor with chronic lymphocytic leukemia. The chain carries TRBV19 and TRBJ1-5; TRBD1 aligns across 9 bases. Sequencing used PBMCs, obtained after 12 months of ibrutinib treatment. CDR3 bases: TGTGCCAGTAGTATAGAGACCCCGGGACAGGGATTCTATAGCAATCAGCCCCAGCATTTT. Protein product: CASSIETPGQGFYSNQPQHF.